Shown below are 22 T cell receptor beta chains from a single sample sequenced in a study of cytomegalovirus exposure and HLA in healthy donors. Researchers ran the PCR with 60 Vbeta and 13 Jbeta primers. The assay was immunoSEQ multiplex PCR, and TCRdb's table has in-frame clones only and misses some. Of approximately 140,000 clones listed, approximately 82% were seen once; the top ten hold around 3.2%. Sequenced material: PBMCs. Every receptor here comes from a man between 40 and 49 years old in good health and CMV-seronegative.

The rearrangement joins TRBV13 to TRBJ2-5; possible D gene TRBD2, 5 bases. Per germline, CDR1 PRHDT and CDR2 FYEKMQ (reference sequence). Trimming took 3 bases from V and 5 from J, leaving 10 bases between them. This CDR3 comprises 13 residues. The CDR3 here is CASSFGVEETQYF. CDR3 bases: TGTGCCAGCAGCTTCGGGGTAGAGGAGACCCAGTACTTC. The full variable domain, rest sourced from reference TRBV13 and TRBJ2-5, is AAGVIQSPRHLIKEKRETATLKCYPIPRHDTVYWYQQGPGQDPQFLISFYEKMQSDKGSIPDRFSAQQFSDYHSELNMSSLELGDSALYFCASSFGVEETQYFGPGTRLLVL.

The chain links TRBV6-5 to TRBJ1-1; tentatively, D is TRBD1 (6 bases). Germline V gene lookup returns CDR1 MNHEY and CDR2 SVGAGI. V lost 7 bases to trimming and J lost 6 bases, with 18 bases between them. This CDR3 has 14 amino acids. CDR3: CASKGELVRAEAFF. The CDR3 DNA reads as TGTGCCAGCAAGGGGGAACTGGTCCGCGCTGAAGCTTTCTTT.

The chain is built from TRBV30 and TRBJ1-3; TRBD1 matches 8 bases. With 0 bases clipped from V and 0 bases from J, the junction kept 16 bases outside the gene matches. The CDR3 has 20 residues. The germline gives CDR1 GTSNPN, CDR2 SVGIG (reference sequence). The CDR3 nucleotides are TGTGCCTGGAGTGTCACGAGCCGACAGGGGAACTTCTTCTCTGGAAACACCATATATTTT. Its protein is CAWSVTSRQGNFFSGNTIYF.

V and J are TRBV7-3 and TRBJ2-5, with a tentative D call TRBD1 (6 bases). Germline assignment: CDR1 SGHTA and CDR2 FQGTGA. Trimming took off 3 bases at V and 4 bases at J, with 9 bases between the two ends. This CDR3 spans 13 amino acids. The CDR3 bases are TGTGCCAGCAGCTTGGGACACCGAGAGACCCAGTACTTC. This translates into CASSLGHRETQYF.

The chain joins TRBV7-3 to TRBJ2-3, with TRBD1 matching 7 bases. The CDR3 has 14 residues. The ends lost 2 bases at V and 1 base at J; junction bases unmatched: 0. Germline CDR1 and CDR2: SGHTA and FQGTGA. Here the CDR3 reads CASSLGTGTDTQYF. For the CDR3, the DNA is TGTGCCAGCAGCTTAGGGACAGGCACAGATACGCAGTATTTT.

The chain employs TRBV7-3 and TRBJ1-2; tentative D call: TRBD1 (5 bases). Germline loops: CDR1 SGHTA, CDR2 FQGTGA. This CDR3 is built from 13 residues. Trimming removed 5 bases at V and 5 bases at J, with 12 bases between. The CDR3 DNA reads as TGTGCCAGCAGCCCCAGGGTAGGATATGGCTACACCTTC. It encodes CASSPRVGYGYTF.

This chain uses TRBV2 with TRBJ2-1, with D possibly matching TRBD1 (5 bases). V lost 8 bases, J lost 0 bases, and 14 bases lay in between. Germline CDR1 and CDR2: SNHLY and FYNNEI. The CDR3 contains 15 residues. CDR3 DNA sequence: TGTGCCAGCCACCTGGGGCTGAGCTCCTACAATGAGCAGTTCTTC. Protein: CASHLGLSSYNEQFF.

This clone occurred once. The chain employs TRBV6-4 and TRBJ2-1, with 9 bases aligning to TRBD2. The J segment lost 4 bases and the V segment lost 2 bases, leaving 3 bases of the junction unmatched. CDR1 MRHNA and CDR2 SNTAGT come from the germline V gene. This CDR3 is 15 amino acids long. The DNA of the CDR3 is TGTGCCAGCAGTGACATAGCGGGGGATTACAATGAGCAGTTCTTC. Translated: CASSDIAGDYNEQFF.

The genes are TRBV10-3 and TRBJ2-5; 8 nucleotides agree with TRBD2. The CDR3 totals 15 residues. Germline trimming cut 0 bases from V and 5 bases from J; bases unmatched to any gene: 5. Germline CDR1 and CDR2: ENHRY and SYGVKD. CDR3 sequence reads: CAISESGTSFETQYF. The CDR3 nucleotides are TGTGCCATCAGTGAGTCCGGGACTAGTTTTGAGACCCAGTACTTC.

This clone was detected only a few times. This chain connects TRBV5-1 to TRBJ2-7; 9 nucleotides match TRBD2. V lost 5 bases and J lost 1; bases outside the gene matches: 4. Germline lookup yields CDR1 SGHRS and CDR2 YFSETQ. CDR3 length: 14 residues. The CDR3 is CASRWLAGSYEQYF. For the CDR3, the DNA is TGCGCCAGCAGATGGCTAGCGGGGTCCTACGAGCAGTACTTC. Based on the CDR3 plus reference TRBV5-1 and TRBJ2-7, the full variable domain is KAGVTQTPRYLIKTRGQQVTLSCSPISGHRSVSWYQQTPGQGLQFLFEYFSETQRNKGNFPGRFSGRQFSNSRSEMNVSTLELGDSALYLCASRWLAGSYEQYFGPGTRLTVT.

This clone was detected only once. V is TRBV5-4 and J is TRBJ2-3; D perhaps matches TRBD1 (5 bases). The germline V and J ends were trimmed by 2 bases and 6 bases, with 10 bases remaining between them. CDR1 SGHNT and CDR2 YYREEE come from the germline V gene (reference sequence). The CDR3 runs to 13 residues. The DNA for the CDR3 is TGTGCCAGCAGCTTAGACAGCCAGGATACGCAGTATTTT. This codes for CASSLDSQDTQYF.

J is TRBJ1-2 and V is TRBV18; 8 positions match TRBD1. CDR1 is KGHSH and CDR2 is LQKENI in the germline V gene. CDR3 length equals 15 residues. J gave up 5 bases and V 3 bases, and 8 bases lay outside the gene matches. The CDR3 is CASSPGQDRLYGYTF. Written as DNA, the CDR3 is TGTGCCAGCTCACCGGGACAGGACCGTCTTTATGGCTACACCTTC.

The chain links TRBV19 to TRBJ2-3; possibly TRBD2 for D (5 bases). The CDR3 sequence is 15 residues long. The germline V gene has CDR1 LNHDA and CDR2 SQIVND (reference sequence). V gave up 3 bases and J gave up 1 base, with 11 bases separating them. The CDR3 bases are TGTGCCAGTAGTATTATGCGGGCCCGCACAGATACGCAGTATTTT. This encodes CASSIMRARTDTQYF. The whole variable domain, remainder taken from reference TRBV19 and TRBJ2-3, is DGGITQSPKYLFRKEGQNVTLSCEQNLNHDAMYWYRQDPGQGLRLIYYSQIVNDFQKGDIAEGYSVSREKKESFPLTVTSAQKNPTAFYLCASSIMRARTDTQYFGPGTRLTVL.

This clone has a single count. The V call is TRBV27, the J call TRBJ2-5; D unresolved. There are 13 residues in the CDR3. V was shortened by 5 bases and J by 0 bases, with 7 bases between the two germline ends. Germline V gene data show CDR1 as MNHEY and CDR2 as SMNVEV (reference sequence). The CDR3 sequence: CASSPLYQETQYF. CDR3 bases: TGTGCCAGCAGTCCCCTGTACCAAGAGACCCAGTACTTC.

This rearrangement joins TRBV4-1 to TRBJ1-5, with a possible D match to TRBD1 (6 bases). The CDR3 runs to 14 residues. Trimming cost V 0 bases and J 7 bases, with 10 bases left between them. CDR1 MGHRA and CDR2 YSYEKL come from the germline V gene. The CDR3 coding sequence is TGCGCCAGCAGCCAAGAACAGGGTTTGCAGCCCCAGCATTTT. Encoded protein: CASSQEQGLQPQHF.

This clone was recorded once. V usage is TRBV6-1 and J usage is TRBJ1-1; D unclear. V was cut by 3 bases and J by 7 bases, with 15 bases left in between. CDR3 length: 14 residues. CDR1 is MNHNS and CDR2 is SASEGT in the germline V gene. CDR3 sequence: CASSDFTWSGEAFF. CDR3 nucleotides: TGTGCCAGCAGTGACTTCACATGGAGCGGTGAAGCTTTCTTT.

The chain is built from TRBV7-9 and TRBJ2-7; possible D gene TRBD2, 7 bases. The germline CDR1 and CDR2 sequences are SEHNR and FQNEAQ (reference sequence). The CDR3 has 16 residues. Trimming removed 5 bases from V and 0 bases from J, with 17 bases in between. CDR3 amino acids: CASSPWGGPSSYEQYF. CDR3 in DNA: TGTGCCAGCAGCCCCTGGGGGGGCCCGAGCTCCTACGAGCAGTACTTC.

In this sample, this clone turned up a few times. The gene calls are TRBV6-5 and TRBJ2-7; 8 nucleotides line up with TRBD1. V gave up 5 bases and J gave up 6 bases; unmatched junction bases: 6. This CDR3 is 13 amino acids long. Germline-derived CDR1 and CDR2 are MNHEY and SVGAGI. The CDR3 DNA sequence: TGTGCCAGCAGTCCGCAGGGGGCTGGCGAGCAGTACTTC. It specifies CASSPQGAGEQYF.

V usage is TRBV11-2 and J usage is TRBJ1-5, with a possible D match to TRBD1 (5 bases). Germline V gene data show CDR1 as SGHAT and CDR2 as FQNNGV. This CDR3 spans 13 amino acids. Trimming took off 4 bases at V and 4 bases at J, with 8 bases between the two ends. In nucleotides, the CDR3 is TGTGCCAGCAGCTACGGGGGGAATCAGCCCCAGCATTTT. Its translation: CASSYGGNQPQHF. Supplemented by reference TRBV11-2 and TRBJ1-5, the full variable domain reads EAGVAQSPRYKIIEKRQSVAFWCNPISGHATLYWYQQILGQGPKLLIQFQNNGVVDDSQLPKDRFSAERLKGVDSTLKIQPAKLEDSAVYLCASSYGGNQPQHFGDGTRLSIL.

The J gene is TRBJ2-2, the V gene TRBV6-5; weak D call: TRBD2 (6 bases). The ends were cut back, 2 bases at V and 11 bases at J, with 12 bases in the middle. This CDR3 has 13 residues. The germline V gene has CDR1 MNHEY and CDR2 SVGAGI. The CDR3 spells CASSYGDSLELFF. The CDR3 DNA reads TGTGCCAGCAGTTACGGGGACTCTCTTGAGCTGTTTTTT.

The chain uses TRBV14 and TRBJ1-6, with a possible D match to TRBD1 (6 bases). Germline V gene sequence: CDR1 SGHDN, CDR2 FVKESK. V was clipped by 4 bases and J by 3 bases, with 7 bases between them. The CDR3 runs 14 residues. The CDR3 protein is CASSRTVYNSPLHF. DNA of the CDR3: TGTGCCAGCAGCCGGACAGTCTATAATTCACCCCTCCACTTT.

This clone occurred once. The chain combines TRBV9 with TRBJ2-7; 9 bases are a match to TRBD1. The CDR3 loop spans 13 amino acids. CDR1 is SGDLS and CDR2 is YYNGEE in the germline V gene. Unmatched junction bases numbered 4, after V lost 3 bases and J lost 6 bases. CDR3 bases: TGTGCCAGCAGCGCTGGGACAGGGTTCGAGCAGTACTTC. This gives the protein CASSAGTGFEQYF.